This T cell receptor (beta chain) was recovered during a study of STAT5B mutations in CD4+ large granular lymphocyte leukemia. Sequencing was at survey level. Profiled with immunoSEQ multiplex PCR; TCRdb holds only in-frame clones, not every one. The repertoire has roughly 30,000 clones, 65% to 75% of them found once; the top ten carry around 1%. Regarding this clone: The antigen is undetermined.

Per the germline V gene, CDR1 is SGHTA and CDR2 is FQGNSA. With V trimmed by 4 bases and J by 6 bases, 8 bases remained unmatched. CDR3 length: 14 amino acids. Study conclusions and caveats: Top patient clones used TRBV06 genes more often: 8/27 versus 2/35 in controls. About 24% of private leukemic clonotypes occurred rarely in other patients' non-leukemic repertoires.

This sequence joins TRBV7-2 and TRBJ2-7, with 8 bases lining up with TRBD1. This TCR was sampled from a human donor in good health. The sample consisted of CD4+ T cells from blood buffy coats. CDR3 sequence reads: CASSSQGGPGEQYF. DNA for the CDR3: TGTGCCAGCAGCTCACAGGGGGGCCCGGGCGAGCAGTACTTC. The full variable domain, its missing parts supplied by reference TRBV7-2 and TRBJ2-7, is GAGVSQSPSNKVTEKGKDVELRCDPISGHTALYWYRQSLGQGLEFLIYFQGNSAPDKSGLPSDRFSAERTGGSVSTLTIQRTQQEDSAVYLCASSSQGGPGEQYFGPGTRLTVT.